The rows below give T cell receptor beta chains drawn from one sample of a study of control samples from healthy donors and cancer patients. The data were produced by immunoSEQ multiplex PCR, yet TCRdb's version contains in-frame clones alone and is incomplete. Of roughly 86,000 clones detected, 93% appear once; the ten largest clones hold over 1.3%. The sample comprised blood. These receptors came from a woman aged 30 to 39 in good health. Both conserved end residues are trimmed from each CDR3. D genes are given only for firm matches.

v_gene,len,d_gene,j_gene,CDR3aa
TRBV7-8,13,NA,TRBJ1-5,ASSFWTDQNQPQH
TRBV6-5,12,NA,TRBJ1-4,ASSPSRTNEKLF
TRBV3-1/TRBV3-2,13,NA,TRBJ2-3,ASSGTLPYTDTQY
TRBV7-3,13,NA,TRBJ2-7,ASSLGHRTIYEQY
TRBV10-3,10,NA,TRBJ2-7,AISLTGVSQY
TRBV18,13,NA,TRBJ1-1,ASSADIGAGAEAF
TRBV5-6,13,TRBD1,TRBJ1-4,ASSLTGVTNEKLF
TRBV7-8,12,NA,TRBJ1-2,ASSFSRENYGYT
TRBV11-1,11,NA,TRBJ2-2,ASSPAWGGELF
TRBV2,15,TRBD1,TRBJ2-1,ASSRRGQGATYNEQF
TRBV6-5,11,NA,TRBJ1-2,ASTNGDYYGYT
TRBV11-2,15,NA,TRBJ2-3,ASSTRVGRGDTDTQY
TRBV6-5,12,TRBD2,TRBJ2-1,ASSRTSGINEQF
TRBV7-9,13,NA,TRBJ1-2,ASSLSGEVNYGYT
TRBV3-1/TRBV3-2,13,TRBD2,TRBJ2-7,ASSFRLAGTSEQY
TRBV3-1/TRBV3-2,13,TRBD1,TRBJ1-4,ASSQRDRGREKLF
TRBV7-2,13,NA,TRBJ1-2,ASSFSDRKAYGYT
TRBV5-1,13,TRBD1,TRBJ2-7,ASSLGGQGSYEQY
TRBV12-3/TRBV12-4,9,TRBD1,TRBJ1-1,ASSGQAVGT
TRBV3-1/TRBV3-2,15,TRBD1,TRBJ1-5,ASSTDRASYSNQPQH
TRBV19,14,NA,TRBJ2-2,ASTHRGAQYTGELF
TRBV18,12,NA,TRBJ1-3,ASSPQGSGNTIY
TRBV20-1,12,NA,TRBJ2-1,SASRASSYNEQF
TRBV2,12,NA,TRBJ1-1,ASSEGDRNTEAF
TRBV6-1,14,NA,TRBJ1-2,ASSEAVSGLAYGYT
TRBV19,13,NA,TRBJ2-2,ASTEGGRYTGELF
TRBV10-1,13,NA,TRBJ2-3,ASSEGGAPTDTQY
TRBV7-9,11,NA,TRBJ1-1,ASSLGEGPEAF
TRBV9,12,TRBD2,TRBJ2-7,ASSVGSGNYEQY
TRBV29-1,12,NA,TRBJ1-2,SVEQDLLIYGYT
TRBV12-2,15,NA,TRBJ2-4,ASRLTEGRLAKNIQY
TRBV27,11,NA,TRBJ2-6,ASSPTGANVLT
TRBV5-1,11,NA,TRBJ2-5,ASSLTVQETQY
TRBV5-1,13,NA,TRBJ1-2,ASSLDPAGGYGYT
TRBV19,13,NA,TRBJ1-2,ASSPSGTAQNGYT
TRBV6-5,11,TRBD1,TRBJ1-1,ASRGQLNTEAF
TRBV30,14,TRBD1,TRBJ2-1,AWRDHRGAVYNEQF